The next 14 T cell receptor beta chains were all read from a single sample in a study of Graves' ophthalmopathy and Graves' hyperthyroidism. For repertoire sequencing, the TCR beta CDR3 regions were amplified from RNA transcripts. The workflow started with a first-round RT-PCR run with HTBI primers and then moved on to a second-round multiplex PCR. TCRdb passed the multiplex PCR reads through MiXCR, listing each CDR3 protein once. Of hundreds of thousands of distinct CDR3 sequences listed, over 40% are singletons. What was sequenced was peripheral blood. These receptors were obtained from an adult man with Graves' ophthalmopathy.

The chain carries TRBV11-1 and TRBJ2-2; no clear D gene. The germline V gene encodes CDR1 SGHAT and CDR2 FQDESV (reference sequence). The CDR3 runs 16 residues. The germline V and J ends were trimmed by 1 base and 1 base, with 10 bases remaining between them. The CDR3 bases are TGTGCCAGCAGCTTAGTCCGGCAGGTGAACACCGGGGAGCTGTTTTTT. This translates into CASSLVRQVNTGELFF.

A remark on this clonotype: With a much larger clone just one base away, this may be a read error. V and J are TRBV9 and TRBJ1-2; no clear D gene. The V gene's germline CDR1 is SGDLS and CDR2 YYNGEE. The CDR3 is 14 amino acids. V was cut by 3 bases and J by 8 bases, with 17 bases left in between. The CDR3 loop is CASSAAGTMVGYTF. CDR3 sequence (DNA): TGTGCCAGCAGCGCGGCAGGAACTATGGTCGGCTACACCTTC.

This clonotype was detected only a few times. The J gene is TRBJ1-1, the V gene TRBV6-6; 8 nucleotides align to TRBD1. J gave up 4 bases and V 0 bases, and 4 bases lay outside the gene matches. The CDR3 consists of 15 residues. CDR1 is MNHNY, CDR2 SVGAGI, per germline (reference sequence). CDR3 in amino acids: CASSYSNRGGTEAFF. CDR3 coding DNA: TGTGCCAGCAGTTACTCGAACAGGGGGGGCACTGAAGCTTTCTTT.

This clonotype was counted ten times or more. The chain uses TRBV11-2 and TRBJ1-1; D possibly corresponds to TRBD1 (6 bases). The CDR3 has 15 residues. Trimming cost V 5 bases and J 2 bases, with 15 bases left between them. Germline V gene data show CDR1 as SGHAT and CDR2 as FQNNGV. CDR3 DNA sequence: TGTGCCAGCAGCATGGGACACGCGGGCAACACTGAAGCTTTCTTT. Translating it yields CASSMGHAGNTEAFF.

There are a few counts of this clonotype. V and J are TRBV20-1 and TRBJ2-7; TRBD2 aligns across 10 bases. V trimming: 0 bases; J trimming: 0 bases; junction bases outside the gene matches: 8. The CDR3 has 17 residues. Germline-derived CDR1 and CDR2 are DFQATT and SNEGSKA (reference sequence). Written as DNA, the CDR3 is TGCAGTGCTAGAGAGGAGCGGGGGGGGCTTTACTCCTACGAGCAGTACTTC. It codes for CSAREERGGLYSYEQYF.

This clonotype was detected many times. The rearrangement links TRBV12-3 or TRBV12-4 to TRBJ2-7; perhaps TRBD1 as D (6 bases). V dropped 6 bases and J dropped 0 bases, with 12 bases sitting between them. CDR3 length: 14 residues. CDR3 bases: TGTGCCAGCAGCAGACAGGAACTCTCCTACGAGCAGTACTTC. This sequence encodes CASSRQELSYEQYF.

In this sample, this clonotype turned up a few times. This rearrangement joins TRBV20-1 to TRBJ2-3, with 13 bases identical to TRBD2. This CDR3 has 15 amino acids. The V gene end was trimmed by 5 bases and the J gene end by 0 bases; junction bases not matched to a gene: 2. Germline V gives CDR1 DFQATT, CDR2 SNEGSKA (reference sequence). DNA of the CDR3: TGCAGTGCTCAGGGACTAGCGGGGAGCACAGATACGCAGTATTTT. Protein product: CSAQGLAGSTDTQYF.

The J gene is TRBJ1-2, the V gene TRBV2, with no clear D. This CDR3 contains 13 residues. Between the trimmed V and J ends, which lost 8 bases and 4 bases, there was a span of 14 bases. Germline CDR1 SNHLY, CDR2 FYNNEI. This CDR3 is CASLVQAFYGYTF. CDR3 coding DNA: TGTGCCAGCTTAGTTCAGGCATTCTATGGCTACACCTTC.

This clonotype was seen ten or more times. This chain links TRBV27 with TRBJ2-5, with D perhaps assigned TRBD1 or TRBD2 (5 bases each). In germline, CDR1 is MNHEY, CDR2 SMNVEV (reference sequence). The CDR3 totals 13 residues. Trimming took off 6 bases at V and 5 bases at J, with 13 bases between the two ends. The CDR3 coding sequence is TGTGCCAGCAGCTGGTACTGGGGGGAGACCCAGTACTTC. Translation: CASSWYWGETQYF.

The CDR3: CASKAGQTHEQYF. The DNA for the CDR3 is TGTGCCAGCAAAGCGGGACAGACCCACGAGCAGTACTTC. J is TRBJ2-7 and V is TRBV7-9; tentatively, D is TRBD1 or TRBD2 (7 bases each). Trimming took off 7 bases at V and 5 bases at J, with 15 bases between the two ends. The CDR3 contains 13 residues. Germline V lookup: CDR1 SEHNR, CDR2 FQNEAQ (reference sequence).

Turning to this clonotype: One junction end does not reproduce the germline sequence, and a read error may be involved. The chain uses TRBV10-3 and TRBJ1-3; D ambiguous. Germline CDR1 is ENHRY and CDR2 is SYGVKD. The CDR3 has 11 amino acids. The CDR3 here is CASSGENTIYF. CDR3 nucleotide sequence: TGTGCCAGCAGTGGAGAAAACACCATATATTTT.

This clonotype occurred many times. The CDR3 DNA reads TGCAGCGTTAGAGGACAGGGGGATTACGAGCAGTACTTC. Protein: CSVRGQGDYEQYF. The chain has TRBV29-1 and TRBJ2-7, with TRBD1 identical over 10 bases. V was clipped by 5 bases and J by 4 bases; unmatched bases: 5. Germline loops: CDR1 SQVTM, CDR2 ANQGSEA. The CDR3 is 13 amino acids.

The CDR3 sequence is CATKRVGRSGANVLTF. The CDR3 DNA is TGTGCCACAAAGAGGGTCGGGCGGTCTGGGGCCAACGTCCTGACTTTC. The chain uses TRBV10-3 and TRBJ2-6, with a tentative D call TRBD2 (5 bases). This CDR3 is 16 amino acids long. Trimming left V 10 bases short and J 1 base short, with 17 bases between. Germline CDR1 and CDR2: ENHRY and SYGVKD.

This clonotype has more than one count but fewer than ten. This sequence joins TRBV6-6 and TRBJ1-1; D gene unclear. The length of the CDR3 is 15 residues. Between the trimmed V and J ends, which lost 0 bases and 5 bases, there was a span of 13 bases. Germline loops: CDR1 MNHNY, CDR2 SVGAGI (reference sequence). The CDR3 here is CASSYSRRTNTEAFF. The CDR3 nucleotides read TGTGCCAGCAGTTACTCTCGCAGAACGAATACTGAAGCTTTCTTT.